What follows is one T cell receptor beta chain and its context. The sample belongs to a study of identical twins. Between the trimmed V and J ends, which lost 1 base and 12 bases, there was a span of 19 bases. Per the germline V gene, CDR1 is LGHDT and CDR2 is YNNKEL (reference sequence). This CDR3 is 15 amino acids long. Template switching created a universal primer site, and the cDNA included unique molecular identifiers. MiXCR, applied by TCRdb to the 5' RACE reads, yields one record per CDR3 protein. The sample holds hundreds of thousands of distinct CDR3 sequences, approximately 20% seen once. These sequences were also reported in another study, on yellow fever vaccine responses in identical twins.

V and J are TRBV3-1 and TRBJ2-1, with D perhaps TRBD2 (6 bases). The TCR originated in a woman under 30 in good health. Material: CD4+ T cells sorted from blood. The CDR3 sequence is CASSQALRGIDVQFF. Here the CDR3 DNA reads TGTGCCAGCAGCCAAGCGCTCCGGGGGATTGATGTGCAGTTCTTC.